The 11 T cell receptor beta chains listed next were all sequenced from one sample in a study of cytomegalovirus exposure and HLA in healthy donors. The PCR had 60 Vbeta and 13 Jbeta primers. This table comes from immunoSEQ multiplex PCR, and its TCRdb copy is limited to in-frame clones, with some not included. The sample records some 130,000 clones, about 68% being singletons. The sequencing sample was made of PBMCs. The source is a human donor in good health.

This sequence joins TRBV2 and TRBJ2-5, with D perhaps TRBD1 (8 bases). Trimming cost V 7 bases and J 2 bases, with 17 bases left between them. From germline, CDR1 is SNHLY and CDR2 FYNNEI. The CDR3 runs 15 residues. The CDR3 here is CASKTYRGGQETQYF. CDR3 sequence (DNA): TGTGCCAGCAAAACTTACAGGGGGGGGCAAGAGACCCAGTACTTC.

This clone was observed a handful of times. The chain is built from TRBV5-1 and TRBJ2-7, with 9 bases that match TRBD2. J lost 5 bases, V lost 0 bases, and 12 bases had no gene match. This CDR3 contains 17 residues. The germline V gene encodes CDR1 SGHRS and CDR2 YFSETQ. The CDR3 nucleotides read TGCGCCAGCAGCTTGGGACTAGCGGCAACGGCGATCCACGAGCAGTACTTC. Its protein is CASSLGLAATAIHEQYF.

This chain connects TRBV4-2 to TRBJ2-2, with D tentatively TRBD1 (5 bases). V lost 0 bases, J lost 0 bases, and 5 bases lay in between. This CDR3 has 15 residues. Germline CDR1 reads LGHNA; CDR2 reads YNFKEQ. As DNA, the CDR3 is TGTGCCAGCAGCCAAGAGACAGCGAACACCGGGGAGCTGTTTTTT. Protein sequence: CASSQETANTGELFF.

The gene calls are TRBV18 and TRBJ2-5, with D tentatively TRBD1 (5 bases). The J call could be wrong; TRBJ2-7 is a better fit for the DNA end. The V gene's germline CDR1 is KGHSH and CDR2 LQKENI. CDR3 size: 14 residues. This chain's CDR3 is CASSPPADSYEQYF. For the CDR3, the DNA is TGTGCCAGCTCACCCCCGGCAGACAGCTACGAGCAGTACTTC.

The chain combines TRBV5-1 with TRBJ2-7; 11 bases agree with TRBD2. The CDR3 is 17 amino acids. Unmatched junction bases numbered 7, after V lost 2 bases and J lost 0 bases. CDR1 is SGHRS and CDR2 is YFSETQ in the germline V gene. CDR3 DNA: TGCGCCAGCAGCTTAGGACTAGCGGGCGAAAGCTCCTACGAGCAGTACTTC. Protein product: CASSLGLAGESSYEQYF.

The V call is TRBV11-2, the J call TRBJ2-3, with 10 bases lining up with TRBD2. Losses at the gene ends were 3 bases for V and 1 base for J; bases not matched to a gene: 4. This CDR3 has 16 residues. Germline V CDR1 and CDR2: SGHAT, FQNNGV. CDR3 region: CASSLGLARGTDTQYF. CDR3 bases: TGTGCCAGCAGCTTGGGACTAGCGAGGGGCACAGATACGCAGTATTTT.

The rearrangement joins TRBV19 to TRBJ2-2; 8 nucleotides align to TRBD1. Per germline, CDR1 LNHDA and CDR2 SQIVND (reference sequence). The CDR3 length is 15 residues. Losses at the gene ends were 3 bases for V and 2 bases for J; bases not matched to a gene: 2. The CDR3 nucleotides are TGTGCCAGTAGTATCGGACAGGGAAACACCGGGGAGCTGTTTTTT. It specifies CASSIGQGNTGELFF.

The chain recombines TRBV6-1 with TRBJ2-1, with D possibly being TRBD2 (6 bases). Germline CDR1 and CDR2: MNHNS and SASEGT. Trimming cost V 0 bases and J 4 bases, with 10 bases left between them. The CDR3 loop spans 15 amino acids. For the CDR3, the DNA is TGTGCCAGCAGTGAAGCGCCTAGCGAATACAATGAGCAGTTCTTC. Amino acids: CASSEAPSEYNEQFF.

This clone was detected only once. The chain links TRBV5-1 to TRBJ1-1; D possibly corresponds to TRBD1 (5 bases). CDR1 is SGHRS and CDR2 is YFSETQ in the germline V gene. Trimming removed 4 bases at V and 4 bases at J, with 17 bases between. The length of the CDR3 is 15 residues. The CDR3 region has the DNA TGCGCCAGCAGCCCAAGCGGGGCGAGGAGCACTGAAGCTTTCTTT. Its translation is CASSPSGARSTEAFF.

The chain has TRBV19 and TRBJ2-2; tentative D call: TRBD1 (6 bases). Trimming removed 1 base from V and 5 bases from J, with 8 bases in between. Per the germline V gene, CDR1 is LNHDA and CDR2 is SQIVND (reference sequence). The CDR3 has 14 amino acids. CDR3 sequence reads: CASSIARGTGELFF. DNA of the CDR3: TGTGCCAGTAGTATAGCGAGGGGGACCGGGGAGCTGTTTTTT.

The V and J genes are TRBV7-2 and TRBJ2-7; TRBD2 might be the D (6 bases). Trimming removed 4 bases at V and 3 bases at J, with 10 bases between. This CDR3 comprises 13 residues. Germline assignment: CDR1 SGHTA and CDR2 FQGNSA. The CDR3 is CASSSSGGYEQYF. As DNA, the CDR3 is TGTGCCAGCAGCTCCTCCGGGGGCTACGAGCAGTACTTC.